The 25 T cell receptor beta chains in this list originate from one sample, sequenced in a study of blood T cell repertoires in COVID-19. Method: immunoSEQ multiplex PCR; TCRdb's copy keeps in-frame clones and lacks some. The sample lists over 250,000 clones, roughly 86% seen once, with more than 8.5% in the top ten. Sequenced sample: PBMCs or T cells enriched from blood (not recorded which). These receptors originate from a woman under 30 who had recovered from COVID-19.

This clone was detected only once. The CDR3 coding sequence is TGTGCCAGCAGTTACCCTACTAATTTTTGGGGCTACACCTTC. It specifies CASSYPTNFWGYTF. The chain links TRBV28 to TRBJ1-2, with D hard to call. CDR1 is MDHEN, CDR2 SYDVKM, per germline. This CDR3 comprises 14 residues. V dropped 4 bases and J dropped 8 bases, with 17 bases sitting between them.

The rearrangement links TRBV7-2 to TRBJ2-1; 9 bases line up with TRBD2. Germline CDR1 SGHTA, CDR2 FQGNSA. J gave up 7 bases and V 5 bases, and 9 bases lay outside the gene matches. This CDR3 contains 15 residues. The CDR3 loop is CASSSRIAGDNEQFF. In nucleotides, the CDR3 is TGTGCCAGCAGCAGCAGGATAGCGGGGGATAATGAGCAGTTCTTC.

The chain couples TRBV20-1 to TRBJ2-7, with 13 bases matching TRBD2. Germline V gene data show CDR1 as DFQATT and CDR2 as SNEGSKA (reference sequence). Trimming cost V 3 bases and J 2 bases; bases outside gene matches: 10. The CDR3 spans 17 residues. DNA for the CDR3: TGCAGTGCTAGTGGTCCCCTAACTAGCGGGAGGGCCTACGAGCAGTACTTC. Its translation is CSASGPLTSGRAYEQYF.

CDR3 DNA sequence: TGCAGTGCTAGAGCGGAGTACGAGCAGTACTTC. Translated: CSARAEYEQYF. This sequence joins TRBV20-1 and TRBJ2-7; D is unclear. Trimming took 1 base from V and 4 from J, leaving 5 bases between them. Germline CDR1 and CDR2: DFQATT and SNEGSKA (reference sequence). CDR3 length equals 11 residues.

This clone was found a few times. The chain links TRBV29-1 to TRBJ1-3; TRBD1 agrees at 7 bases. The CDR3 covers 12 residues. V trimming: 6 bases; J trimming: 3 bases; junction bases outside the gene matches: 2. Germline assignment: CDR1 SQVTM and CDR2 ANQGSEA. The CDR3 sequence: CSVYRGGNTIYF. Here the CDR3 DNA reads TGCAGCGTCTACAGGGGTGGAAACACCATATATTTT.

This sequence joins TRBV19 and TRBJ1-1; D uncertain. Germline CDR1 LNHDA, CDR2 SQIVND (reference sequence). The V end was cut by 9 bases, the J end by 6 bases, with 20 bases between. CDR3 length: 14 residues. In DNA, the CDR3 is TGTGCCAGCGCTTCGAGGGTCTCTAGCTCTGAAGCTTTCTTT. Amino acid sequence: CASASRVSSSEAFF.

The chain uses TRBV4-1 and TRBJ1-2; possibly TRBD1 for D (5 bases). CDR1 is MGHRA and CDR2 is YSYEKL in the germline V gene. CDR3 length: 14 residues. V lost 6 bases and J lost 0, with 11 bases in between. The CDR3 loop reads CASSPDSANYGYTF. The DNA for the CDR3 is TGCGCCAGCAGTCCTGACAGCGCTAACTATGGCTACACCTTC.

The chain has TRBV6-2 or TRBV6-3 and TRBJ1-1; D gene ambiguous. The length of the CDR3 is 14 residues. Germline V gene sequence: CDR1 MNHEY, CDR2 SVGEGT. Deletions cut 2 bases from V and 7 bases from J, with 14 bases between. In nucleotides, the CDR3 is TGTGCCAGCAGTTACACTTCAGTTAGACATGAAGCTTTCTTT. Translating gives CASSYTSVRHEAFF.

As DNA, the CDR3 is TGTGCCAGCAGCGTCGACAGGGTAATAGAGACCCAGTACTTC. As protein: CASSVDRVIETQYF. V and J are TRBV6-5 and TRBJ2-5, with 7 positions matching TRBD1. From germline, CDR1 is MNHEY and CDR2 SVGAGI. The CDR3 is 14 residues long. The J segment lost 4 bases and the V segment lost 6 bases, leaving 8 bases of the junction unmatched.

The chain couples TRBV7-2 to TRBJ2-5; 7 bases are shared with TRBD1. The ends lost 2 bases at V and 6 bases at J; junction bases unmatched: 6. This CDR3 has 14 residues. Germline V CDR1 and CDR2: SGHTA, FQGNSA. CDR3 DNA sequence: TGTGCCAGCAGCTTAAACGACAGGGTGCAGACCCAGTACTTC. Translating gives CASSLNDRVQTQYF.

This rearrangement joins TRBV28 to TRBJ1-2; TRBD1 agrees at 7 bases. Losses at the gene ends were 6 bases for V and 2 bases for J; bases not matched to a gene: 6. Germline CDR1 is MDHEN and CDR2 is SYDVKM. This CDR3 region has 14 residues. Written as DNA, the CDR3 is TGTGCCAGCAGAGACAGGGAGACCAACTATGGCTACACCTTC. Translating it yields CASRDRETNYGYTF.

The chain joins TRBV28 to TRBJ1-4; TRBD1 matches at 8 bases. Germline CDR1 reads MDHEN; CDR2 reads SYDVKM. The length of the CDR3 is 15 residues. V was clipped by 2 bases and J by 8 bases; unmatched bases: 7. The CDR3 here is CASSLIDRGGEKLFF. In DNA form, the CDR3 reads TGTGCCAGCAGTTTAATCGACAGGGGAGGAGAAAAACTGTTTTTT.

The chain uses TRBV7-8 and TRBJ1-1; 9 bases agree with TRBD1. This CDR3 comprises 15 residues. Unmatched junction bases numbered 6, after V lost 4 bases and J lost 3 bases. Per the germline V gene, CDR1 is SGHVS and CDR2 is FQNEAQ. CDR3 in DNA: TGTGCCAGCAGCTCCACAGGGGGCGGCCACACTGAAGCTTTCTTT. Translated, it gives CASSSTGGGHTEAFF. Combining the CDR3 with reference TRBV7-8 and TRBJ1-1 gives the whole variable domain GAGVSQSPRYKVAKRGQDVALRCDPISGHVSLFWYQQALGQGPEFLTYFQNEAQLDKSGLPSDRFFAERPEGSVSTLKIQRTQQEDSAVYLCASSSTGGGHTEAFFGQGTRLTVV.

This clone was seen a few times. V gene TRBV6-2 or TRBV6-3 combines with J gene TRBJ1-5; no firm D call. Germline V gives CDR1 MNHEY, CDR2 SVGEGT. The CDR3 runs 13 residues. Trimming cost V 6 bases and J 9 bases, with 15 bases left between them. The DNA for the CDR3 is TGTGCCAGCAGCCATCCCCTTCTAGGGCCCCAGCATTTT. Translating gives CASSHPLLGPQHF.

This rearrangement joins TRBV7-6 to TRBJ2-7; perhaps TRBD2 as D (5 bases). This CDR3 comprises 13 residues. Germline assignment: CDR1 SGHVS and CDR2 FNYEAQ. V lost 4 bases and J 9 bases, leaving 16 bases between the germline ends. For the CDR3, the DNA is TGTGCCAGCAGCTCCTCCGATTTGGAGGCGCAGTACTTC. Its protein product is CASSSSDLEAQYF.

CDR3 in amino acids: CASSEMTGLSEKLFF. The DNA for the CDR3 is TGTGCCAGCAGTGAAATGACAGGGTTAAGTGAAAAACTGTTTTTT. The chain recombines TRBV6-1 with TRBJ1-4; 7 bases line up with TRBD1. The length of the CDR3 is 15 residues. J was trimmed by 7 bases and V by 2 bases; bases with no gene match: 7. Looked up from germline, CDR1 is MNHNS and CDR2 is SASEGT.

The rearrangement joins TRBV12-3 or TRBV12-4 to TRBJ2-7, with D uncertain. The CDR3 is 13 amino acids. The ends were cut back, 3 bases at V and 3 bases at J, with 9 bases in the middle. Here the CDR3 DNA reads TGTGCCAGCAGTTTTGACTCCCTCTACGAGCAGTACTTC. It yields the protein CASSFDSLYEQYF.

In DNA form, the CDR3 reads TGCGCCAGCAACCGAGGAGAGACCCAGTACTTC. Translation gives CASNRGETQYF. The gene calls are TRBV10-2 and TRBJ2-5; D gene uncertain. Germline loops: CDR1 WSHSY, CDR2 SAAADI. The length of the CDR3 is 11 residues. V was pared by 7 bases and J by 4 bases, with 7 bases between.

The V and J genes are TRBV19 and TRBJ1-5, with 7 bases aligning to TRBD1. There are 15 residues in the CDR3. Germline V lookup: CDR1 LNHDA, CDR2 SQIVND (reference sequence). The V and J ends lost 6 bases and 6 bases, in that order; junction bases with no gene match: 11. The DNA for the CDR3 is TGTGCCAGTAGCAATGAAGACAGGGATTTTCAGCCCCAGCATTTT. It translates to CASSNEDRDFQPQHF.

The chain links TRBV16 to TRBJ1-2, with no clear D. The V and J ends lost 4 bases and 4 bases respectively, with 13 bases between them. The CDR3 is made up of 14 amino acids. Germline assignment: CDR1 KGHSY and CDR2 FQNENV. The CDR3 DNA sequence: TGTGCCAGCAGCCCAAGAAAACTCCTCTATGGCTACACCTTC. Translation: CASSPRKLLYGYTF.

This chain uses TRBV6-6 with TRBJ1-5; possible D gene TRBD1, 6 bases. Between the trimmed V and J ends, which lost 2 bases and 7 bases, there was a span of 12 bases. CDR3 length: 14 amino acids. Germline V gives CDR1 MNHNY, CDR2 SVGAGI (reference sequence). The CDR3 loop is CASSYPGGGQPQHF. The CDR3 DNA reads as TGTGCCAGCAGTTACCCGGGGGGCGGACAGCCCCAGCATTTT.

The CDR3 region has the DNA TGTGCCAGCAGTTTAAAGCCTATCTATGGCTACACCTTC. It is translated as CASSLKPIYGYTF. The chain couples TRBV28 to TRBJ1-2; no clear D gene. This CDR3 spans 13 amino acids. Germline-derived CDR1 and CDR2 are MDHEN and SYDVKM. The V and J ends lost 2 bases and 4 bases respectively, with 8 bases between them.

This clone appeared a few times. The rearrangement joins TRBV7-3 to TRBJ2-1, with D perhaps TRBD1 (5 bases). The CDR3 is 12 amino acids. V lost 1 base to trimming and J lost 16 bases, with 14 bases between them. Per germline, CDR1 SGHTA and CDR2 FQGTGA. As DNA, the CDR3 is TGTGCCAGCAGCTTAAGGGGCCAGGCCCAATTCTTC. Amino acid sequence: CASSLRGQAQFF.

The rearrangement links TRBV30 to TRBJ1-1, with a tentative D call TRBD1 (5 bases). V lost 4 bases and J lost 1, with 10 bases in between. Germline V lookup: CDR1 GTSNPN, CDR2 SVGIG (reference sequence). The CDR3 is 13 residues long. CDR3 protein: CAWTNQGNTEAFF. The CDR3 nucleotides are TGTGCCTGGACTAACCAGGGGAACACTGAAGCTTTCTTT. The variable domain in full, with the rest retrieved from reference TRBV30 and TRBJ1-1, is SQTIHQWPATLVQPVGSPLSLECTVEGTSNPNLYWYRQAAGRGLQLLFYSVGIGQISSEVPQNLSASRPQDRQFILSSKKLLLSDSGFYLCAWTNQGNTEAFFGQGTRLTVV.

The rearrangement links TRBV7-6 to TRBJ1-2; the D is unclear. The length of the CDR3 is 14 residues. The V end lost 0 bases, the J end lost 5 bases, and 10 bases lay between the germline ends. CDR1 is SGHVS, CDR2 FNYEAQ, per germline. The CDR3 region has the DNA TGTGCCAGCAGCTTAGCGCCGGGAGGGTATGGCTACACCTTC. Translation gives CASSLAPGGYGYTF.